This T cell receptor beta chain was recorded in a study of T cell responses to AZD1222 COVID-19 vaccine (dated by TCRdb to the early 2020s). Describing the broader study: AZD1222 recipients whose second dose came at about 4 weeks and those whose second dose came at about 12 weeks were combined into one group, since spike-specific TCR depth and breadth did not differ between the two schedules. TCR sequencing covered about 230 trial participants: some 210 given two doses of AZD1222 and approximately 25 given two doses of MenACWY control vaccine. Trial participants were enrolled into age subgroups of 18-55, 56-69 and 70-plus years, which contained around 140, 26 and 57 TCR-sequenced participants, respectively. Overall study outcomes, separate from this receptor: Nearly half of unique spike-specific TCRs reportedly recognized epitopes outside regions mutated in the B.1.351 and B.1.1.7 variants. Vaccine-associated CD4 TCRs spanned the whole spike protein, with dominant responses in regions 160-218 and 743-854. Only five to seven AZD1222 recipients were SARS-CoV-2 seropositive at baseline, limiting conclusions about previously exposed vaccinees. In the small 56-69-year group, the increase in depth fell short of significance, most likely because of low power. After two AZD1222 doses, spike-specific TCR breadth and depth were significantly higher than at day 0 and than in MenACWY recipients. Participants were mostly white British and included more females than males, and it was suggested by the authors that clonal diversity may have been underestimated. No day 14 peak-response samples were available, so repertoires were characterized only after the peak T cell response.

The time point label for this specimen denotes: baseline before first vaccination. Vaccinee samples were obtained from the UK trials COV001 and COV002, which included a single-blind randomized controlled phase 2/3 trial of AZD1222 (ChAdOx1 nCoV-19) in healthy adults. Trial participant PBMC samples were collected at day 0 and day 28 after the second dose for TCRbeta chain sequencing. For this clone: Its cognate antigen has yet to be identified. Base qualities are not recorded, but no much larger clone differs from it by a single base.

The junction shows trimming of 4 bases on V and 9 bases on J, plus 25 bases between the germline ends. Counted from cysteine to phenylalanine, this CDR3 has 18 amino acids. Only CDR3 DNA remains: 54 bases, in frame from the first base. CDR1 and CDR2 (MGHRA, YSYEKL) derive from the germline V gene. The CDR3 regions of human TCRbeta chains were analyzed by immunosequencing. The study's own analysis went as follows. TCRs in the repertoires were matched against a reference library of SARS-CoV-2-specific TCRs that had been generated with the MIRA antigen-specificity platform. Breadth was defined as the fraction of unique TCRs that were SARS-CoV-2-associated, and depth was defined as the fraction of total T cells that were SARS-CoV-2-associated. Using the MIRA data, each spike-specific TCR was assigned both to the spike region to which the TCR was reactive and to a CD4 or CD8 class. Log10-transformed breadth and depth values were compared by one-way ANOVA with Sidak's multiple comparisons tests. Drawn from immuneACCESS, this table holds only the in-frame rearrangements with V and J called that TCRdb kept. Clones are partly lost; checked studies trace under half to an unresolved V gene and leave the rest unexplained. V and J calls and clone size are copied from that table; D and trimming were computed from the DNA. Here the sample has some 150,000 clones; over 90% occur a single time. The ten largest clonotypes hold about 4% of the sample.

The sample was peripheral blood, taken on day 0 of AZD1222 vaccination. This sequence was found in an adult in good health. The chain was built from TRBV4-1 and TRBJ1-6; the best D guess is TRBD1, with 5 bases matching. The CDR3 protein sequence reads: CASSPTTAGARAGSPLHF. The sequence in DNA is TGCGCCAGCAGCCCTACCACCGCCGGGGCCAGGGCGGGTTCACCCCTCCACTTT.